This T cell receptor beta chain is drawn from a study of T cells in Graves' hyperthyroidism and ophthalmopathy. Turning to the study itself: The authors collected peripheral blood at initial diagnosis, before any treatment.

Study-level points and caveats: Most thyroid clonotypes expanded above 0.001 appeared in blood too. Ophthalmopathy cases were set apart from stable hyperthyroidism by a 13 V-J model.

The authors deemed Graves' hyperthyroidism stable absent ophthalmopathy progression within 18 months. The CDR3 is 15 amino acids. Between the trimmed V and J ends, which lost 4 bases and 13 bases, there was a span of 22 bases. This clonotype occurred many times. Its antigen is not identified. RNA transcripts provided the source from which TCR beta CDR3 regions were amplified. TCR CDR3 regions were first amplified by RT-PCR with HTBI primers. MiXCR, applied by TCRdb to the multiplex PCR reads, yields one record per CDR3 protein. The table records roughly 290,000 distinct CDR3 sequences, around 15% of them present only once.

The sample comprised blood. This receptor was taken from a woman between 40 and 50 years old with Graves' hyperthyroidism. The chain is built from TRBV12-3 or TRBV12-4 and TRBJ2-2, with D possibly being TRBD2 (5 bases). CDR3 DNA sequence: TGTGCCAGCAGTTCCTTTAACCGGGGTCTAAGGCGGCTGTTTTTT. This encodes CASSSFNRGLRRLFF.